The 29 T cell receptor beta chains below come from one sample, sequenced in a study of cytomegalovirus exposure and HLA in healthy donors. In the PCR, 60 Vbeta and 13 Jbeta primers were used. Method: immunoSEQ multiplex PCR; TCRdb's copy keeps in-frame clones and lacks some. The repertoire consists of under 200,000 clones, with less than 90% occurring once and the leading ten covering about 1%. What was sequenced was PBMCs. All receptors come from a man aged 25-40 years in good health and CMV-seronegative.

This chain connects TRBV6-1 to TRBJ1-2, with D unclear. The V and J ends lost 4 bases and 2 bases respectively, with 8 bases between them. The CDR3 length is 13 residues. Germline values: CDR1 MNHNS, CDR2 SASEGT. In DNA, the CDR3 is TGTGCCAGCAGTGTTTCAGGAAACTATGGCTACACCTTC. This translates into CASSVSGNYGYTF.

V gene TRBV5-6 combines with J gene TRBJ1-2, with a possible D match to TRBD1 (6 bases). CDR1 and CDR2 (germline): SGHDT, YYEEEE. Between the trimmed V and J ends, which lost 2 bases and 3 bases, there was a span of 11 bases. The CDR3 has 14 residues. CDR3 residues: CASSFSYRDYGYTF. The CDR3 bases are TGTGCCAGCAGCTTCTCCTACAGGGACTATGGCTACACCTTC.

This CDR3 is CASSRGQGVWPQHF. In DNA, the CDR3 is TGTGCCAGCAGTCGCGGACAGGGAGTGTGGCCCCAGCATTTT. This chain links TRBV6-5 with TRBJ1-5, with 8 nucleotides matching TRBD1. Unmatched junction bases numbered 9, after V lost 5 bases and J lost 9 bases. CDR3 length equals 14 residues. From germline, CDR1 is MNHEY and CDR2 SVGAGI.

The V call is TRBV5-4, the J call TRBJ2-2; 7 bases align to TRBD2. With V trimmed by 3 bases and J by 0 bases, 8 bases remained unmatched. CDR1 is SGHNT, CDR2 YYREEE, per germline (reference sequence). The CDR3 is made up of 17 amino acids. CDR3 protein: CASSWEVGRPNTGELFF. As DNA, the CDR3 is TGTGCCAGCAGCTGGGAGGTCGGGAGGCCGAACACCGGGGAGCTGTTTTTT.

The gene calls are TRBV5-1 and TRBJ2-5; D is possibly TRBD2 (6 bases). Germline CDR1 SGHRS, CDR2 YFSETQ. The ends were cut back, 4 bases at V and 2 bases at J, with 12 bases in the middle. This CDR3 spans 14 amino acids. CDR3 protein: CASSPGVKQETQYF. In DNA form, the CDR3 reads TGCGCCAGCAGCCCGGGGGTGAAACAAGAGACCCAGTACTTC. The whole variable domain, filled in from reference TRBV5-1 and TRBJ2-5, reads KAGVTQTPRYLIKTRGQQVTLSCSPISGHRSVSWYQQTPGQGLQFLFEYFSETQRNKGNFPGRFSGRQFSNSRSEMNVSTLELGDSALYLCASSPGVKQETQYFGPGTRLLVL.

This rearrangement joins TRBV7-5 to TRBJ2-2; TRBD1, the table's D call, lacks a check against the DNA. TRBV7-5 constitutes a pseudogene. CDR3 length: 14 residues. The CDR3 sequence: CARRPQGTAGELFF. The CDR3 region has the DNA TGTGCCAGACGCCCTCAGGGGACCGCCGGGGAGCTGTTTTTT.

The chain combines TRBV27 with TRBJ2-3; D perhaps matches TRBD1 (5 bases). In germline, CDR1 is MNHEY, CDR2 SMNVEV (reference sequence). Trimming left V 2 bases short and J 1 base short, with 16 bases between. This CDR3 has 17 amino acids. The CDR3 region is CASSLGAGNLGTDTQYF. CDR3 coding DNA: TGTGCCAGCAGTTTAGGCGCAGGGAATCTAGGCACAGATACGCAGTATTTT.

The chain employs TRBV27 and TRBJ1-1, with D uncertain. Germline V CDR1 and CDR2: MNHEY, SMNVEV (reference sequence). The CDR3 consists of 15 residues. V lost 2 bases and J lost 5, with 15 bases in between. The DNA for the CDR3 is TGTGCCAGCAGTTTAACTGTAACGAGGGAGACTGAAGCTTTCTTT. This encodes CASSLTVTRETEAFF.

This sequence joins TRBV4-3 and TRBJ2-7; maybe TRBD1 (5 bases). Trimming stripped 2 bases from V and 4 bases from J, with 12 bases between. This CDR3 comprises 14 residues. Looked up from germline, CDR1 is LGHNA and CDR2 is YSLEER. The CDR3: CASSQTAGKYEQYF. The CDR3 nucleotides are TGCGCCAGCAGCCAAACGGCAGGGAAATACGAGCAGTACTTC.

This clone was seen only a few times. The rearrangement joins TRBV6-1 to TRBJ1-1; D ambiguous. The CDR3 is 13 amino acids. Germline CDR1 reads MNHNS; CDR2 reads SASEGT. V lost 2 bases to trimming and J lost 8 bases, with 12 bases between them. This chain's CDR3 is CASSEHPEVEAFF. In DNA, the CDR3 is TGTGCCAGCAGTGAACACCCGGAGGTAGAAGCTTTCTTT.

This chain connects TRBV2 to TRBJ2-1, with D unresolved. Per the germline V gene, CDR1 is SNHLY and CDR2 is FYNNEI. The CDR3 covers 16 residues. V lost 0 bases to trimming and J lost 4 bases, with 13 bases between them. CDR3 loop: CASSEALLAVYNEQFF. The CDR3 coding sequence is TGTGCCAGCAGTGAAGCGCTTTTGGCAGTTTACAATGAGCAGTTCTTC.

This sequence joins TRBV7-9 and TRBJ2-1; D is unresolved. The CDR3 contains 12 residues. CDR1 is SEHNR and CDR2 is FQNEAQ in the germline V gene (reference sequence). V dropped 7 bases and J dropped 9 bases, with 13 bases sitting between them. CDR3 residues: CASTRREFEQFF. CDR3 sequence (DNA): TGTGCCAGCACCCGCCGAGAGTTTGAGCAGTTCTTC. The full variable domain, rest sourced from reference TRBV7-9 and TRBJ2-1, is DTGVSQNPRHKITKRGQNVTFRCDPISEHNRLYWYRQTLGQGPEFLTYFQNEAQLEKSRLLSDRFSAERPKGSFSTLEIQRTEQGDSAMYLCASTRREFEQFFGPGTRLTVL.

This rearrangement joins TRBV6-1 to TRBJ1-5, with 9 bases aligning to TRBD1. This CDR3 has 14 residues. Germline assignment: CDR1 MNHNS and CDR2 SASEGT. V dropped 8 bases and J dropped 5; count of bases not matched to a gene: 7. CDR3 sequence: CASSGTGLYQPQHF. DNA for the CDR3: TGTGCCAGCTCCGGGACAGGGCTCTATCAGCCCCAGCATTTT.

This clone was seen a single time. The V call is TRBV10-3, the J call TRBJ2-5; 10 nucleotides match TRBD1. From germline, CDR1 is ENHRY and CDR2 SYGVKD. V was clipped by 4 bases and J by 5 bases; unmatched bases: 7. The CDR3 is 15 amino acids. The CDR3 DNA is TGTGCCATCAGTGTTGGGGACAGGGGAAGGGAGACCCAGTACTTC. It specifies CAISVGDRGRETQYF.

V usage is TRBV5-6 and J usage is TRBJ2-7, with D tentatively TRBD1 (5 bases). This CDR3 has 12 amino acids. Per germline, CDR1 SGHDT and CDR2 YYEEEE. The V end lost 3 bases, the J end lost 4 bases, and 8 bases lay between the germline ends. CDR3 amino acids: CASSSRGYEQYF. Written as DNA, the CDR3 is TGTGCCAGCAGCTCAAGGGGATACGAGCAGTACTTC.

The rearrangement uses TRBV6-5 and TRBJ2-7; TRBD1 agrees at 8 bases. The CDR3 runs 13 residues. Germline-derived CDR1 and CDR2 are MNHEY and SVGAGI. V lost 6 bases, J lost 2 bases, and 3 bases stayed unmatched. This CDR3 is CASSQGAAYEQYF. CDR3 sequence (DNA): TGTGCCAGCAGCCAGGGGGCGGCCTACGAGCAGTACTTC.

This clone was found once. The V and J genes are TRBV6-4 and TRBJ2-7; a weak D match, TRBD1 (6 bases). This CDR3 has 13 amino acids. The germline V and J ends were trimmed by 8 bases and 3 bases, with 14 bases remaining between them. CDR1 is MRHNA, CDR2 SNTAGT, per germline. CDR3 loop: CASGGYRDYEQYF. As DNA, the CDR3 is TGTGCCAGCGGCGGTTACAGGGACTACGAGCAGTACTTC.

The genes are TRBV28 and TRBJ2-7; D is possibly TRBD2 (5 bases). The V end was cut by 6 bases, the J end by 1 base, with 13 bases between. Germline CDR1 reads MDHEN; CDR2 reads SYDVKM. The CDR3 length is 14 residues. This chain's CDR3 is CASSALGGSYEQYF. Written as DNA, the CDR3 is TGTGCCAGCAGCGCTCTTGGAGGTTCCTACGAGCAGTACTTC.

V and J are TRBV5-6 and TRBJ2-7, with 7 nucleotides matching TRBD1. The V gene's germline CDR1 is SGHDT and CDR2 YYEEEE. The ends lost 0 bases at V and 2 bases at J; junction bases unmatched: 14. The length of the CDR3 is 18 residues. The CDR3 region is CASSLGTGDTTDTYEQYF. The CDR3 region has the DNA TGTGCCAGCAGCTTGGGTACAGGGGACACGACCGACACCTACGAGCAGTACTTC. Based on the CDR3 plus reference TRBV5-6 and TRBJ2-7, the full variable domain is DAGVTQSPTHLIKTRGQQVTLRCSPKSGHDTVSWYQQALGQGPQFIFQYYEEEERQRGNFPDRFSGHQFPNYSSELNVNALLLGDSALYLCASSLGTGDTTDTYEQYFGPGTRLTVT.

The chain has TRBV10-3 and TRBJ1-1; the D gene is possibly TRBD1 (6 bases). CDR3 length equals 17 residues. V was trimmed by 1 base and J by 0 bases, leaving 15 bases between them. From germline, CDR1 is ENHRY and CDR2 SYGVKD. The CDR3 loop is CAISEYGRDTLNTEAFF. CDR3 DNA sequence: TGTGCCATCAGTGAGTATGGCAGGGACACATTGAACACTGAAGCTTTCTTT.

The chain has TRBV5-1 and TRBJ2-7; TRBD1 matches 9 bases. The CDR3 is 18 amino acids. Germline trimming cut 0 bases from V and 4 bases from J; bases unmatched to any gene: 14. Germline V gene lookup returns CDR1 SGHRS and CDR2 YFSETQ. CDR3 loop: CASSLVSGQGPLGYEQYF. Here the CDR3 DNA reads TGCGCCAGCAGCTTGGTCTCGGGACAGGGTCCTCTCGGGTACGAGCAGTACTTC. The full variable domain, with the rest looked up from reference TRBV5-1 and TRBJ2-7, is KAGVTQTPRYLIKTRGQQVTLSCSPISGHRSVSWYQQTPGQGLQFLFEYFSETQRNKGNFPGRFSGRQFSNSRSEMNVSTLELGDSALYLCASSLVSGQGPLGYEQYFGPGTRLTVT.

The chain combines TRBV6-1 with TRBJ2-7, with TRBD1 matching 11 bases. Germline V gene data show CDR1 as MNHNS and CDR2 as SASEGT. V gave up 7 bases and J gave up 4 bases; unmatched junction bases: 9. The CDR3 consists of 15 residues. The CDR3 loop reads CASTPSGTGGYEQYF. The DNA of the CDR3 is TGTGCCAGCACACCCTCCGGGACAGGGGGATACGAGCAGTACTTC.

This clone was seen more than once but under ten times. The V call is TRBV7-8, the J call TRBJ2-6; 7 bases are a match to TRBD2. The CDR3 has 16 residues. J was trimmed by 4 bases and V by 5 bases; bases with no gene match: 8. Per germline, CDR1 SGHVS and CDR2 FQNEAQ. This chain's CDR3 is CASSLLTSRGANVLTF. The CDR3 nucleotides are TGTGCCAGCAGCCTACTGACTAGCAGGGGGGCCAACGTCCTGACTTTC. The full variable domain, rest sourced from reference TRBV7-8 and TRBJ2-6, is GAGVSQSPRYKVAKRGQDVALRCDPISGHVSLFWYQQALGQGPEFLTYFQNEAQLDKSGLPSDRFFAERPEGSVSTLKIQRTQQEDSAVYLCASSLLTSRGANVLTFGAGSRLTVL.

The chain combines TRBV13 with TRBJ1-2, with TRBD1 matching 7 bases. The CDR3 runs 15 residues. V shed 5 bases and J 8 bases; nucleotides not matched to a gene: 14. Germline V gives CDR1 PRHDT, CDR2 FYEKMQ (reference sequence). CDR3 loop: CASSLEEDRVRGYTF. The DNA of the CDR3 is TGTGCCAGCAGCCTAGAAGAAGACAGGGTTAGGGGCTACACCTTC.

The rearrangement uses TRBV28 and TRBJ1-1; a weak D match, TRBD1 (5 bases). CDR3 length equals 16 residues. The germline V and J ends were trimmed by 7 bases and 3 bases, with 21 bases remaining between them. Germline assignment: CDR1 MDHEN and CDR2 SYDVKM. CDR3 in amino acids: CASKSIIRGGDTEAFF. CDR3 bases: TGTGCCAGCAAGTCAATAATTCGGGGGGGAGACACTGAAGCTTTCTTT.

The V and J genes are TRBV18 and TRBJ1-5; maybe TRBD1 (5 bases). CDR3 size: 15 residues. CDR1 is KGHSH, CDR2 LQKENI, per germline. With 0 bases removed from V and 1 base from J, the gap between germline ends came to 7 bases. CDR3 amino acids: CASSPPGRSNQPQHF. The CDR3 DNA sequence: TGTGCCAGCTCACCACCGGGGCGGAGCAATCAGCCCCAGCATTTT.

V usage is TRBV7-8 and J usage is TRBJ2-7; maybe TRBD2 (7 bases). V lost 5 bases, J lost 5 bases, and 13 bases lay in between. The CDR3 spans 13 residues. In germline, CDR1 is SGHVS, CDR2 FQNEAQ. This CDR3 reads CASSRGGANEQYF. The CDR3 coding sequence is TGTGCCAGCAGCCGAGGGGGGGCCAACGAGCAGTACTTC.

The table lists this clone with a count of one. This chain uses TRBV7-2 with TRBJ2-1; a possible D gene is TRBD1 (6 bases). Germline V lookup: CDR1 SGHTA, CDR2 FQGNSA. V lost 5 bases, J lost 2 bases, and 16 bases lay in between. CDR3 length: 16 amino acids. DNA of the CDR3: TGTGCCAGCAGCGGCCGTTGGGACAAACCCTACAATGAGCAGTTCTTC. Its translation: CASSGRWDKPYNEQFF.

The rearrangement joins TRBV11-3 to TRBJ2-1, with 7 bases identical to TRBD1. CDR3 length: 14 residues. J was trimmed by 5 bases and V by 3 bases; bases with no gene match: 4. Germline lookup yields CDR1 SGHNT and CDR2 YENEEA. The CDR3 nucleotides are TGTGCCAGCAGCTTCAGAGGGGGCGACAATGAGCAGTTCTTC. As protein: CASSFRGGDNEQFF.